The text below deals with one TCR beta chain. Its antigen is undetermined. TCRdb's table, derived via immunoSEQ multiplex PCR, lists solely in-frame clones and lacks some. The sample lists tens of thousands of clones; 87% were seen once. These data belong to a study of OX40 agonist ivuxolimab in advanced cancers. Study at large: At 0.01 to 10 mg/kg, ivuxolimab was administered intravenously to patients every 2 weeks.

Study results and caveats: Among patients with partial responses at 0.1-3.0 mg/kg, clonal expansion was among the lowest. Low normalized T-cell clonal expansion was also seen in some nonresponders.

Germline assignment: CDR1 SGHDT and CDR2 YYEEEE. V dropped 3 bases and J dropped 3; count of bases not matched to a gene: 4. CDR3 length equals 15 residues. Autoimmune disease history or systemic immunosuppression disqualified patients. This TCR was recovered from an adult with an advanced solid tumor such as melanoma, head and neck, liver or kidney cancer. The source material was CD4+ or CD8+ T cells sorted from blood, sampled in a trial of the OX40 agonist ivuxolimab. This chain joins TRBV5-6 and TRBJ2-7, with TRBD2 identical over 12 bases. The DNA for the CDR3 is TGTGCCAGCAGCTCCCTAGCGGGAGGGGGCTACGAGCAGTACTTC. Amino acids: CASSSLAGGGYEQYF.